This TCR beta chain was retrieved from a study of T-cell memory formation after mild COVID-19. This CDR3 contains 18 residues. V was pared by 2 bases and J by 1 base, with 11 bases of the junction left unmatched. Per germline, CDR1 MNHEY and CDR2 SVGEGT. TCRdb reprocessed the 5' RACE reads with MiXCR, giving one entry per CDR3 protein. The sample includes some 130,000 distinct CDR3 sequences, about 5.9% of them seen just once. This clonotype has only a few counts. The sequence derives from an adult woman who had mild COVID-19 (a few samples of this study predate the infection). Cell type and time point are not known. The chain recombines TRBV6-2 or TRBV6-3 with TRBJ1-5; the match to TRBD1 covers 7 bases. Sequenced input: PBMCs or a T cell subset sorted from them (not recorded which). The CDR3 nucleotides are TGTGCCAGCAGTTACGCCAAGCGAACAGGGGAAAGCAATCAGCCCCAGCATTTT. This sequence encodes CASSYAKRTGESNQPQHF.